Listed here is a single T cell receptor beta chain. Its antigen is not known. The data originate from a study of blood T cells in healthy people across ages. Study context: Template-switching capture recovered about one barcoded beta molecule per two T cells.

Overall study findings and caveats: Calculation of diversity from one million T cells yielded estimates considered to be underestimates. Per million T cells, the diversity of TCR beta decreased roughly linearly as age advanced.

PCR was performed a second time for about 6 to 12 cycles using a sample-barcoded 5' primer and a J-beta primer mix. A template-switch adaptor that had 12 random nucleotides put a tag on each cDNA molecule. Using its own MiXCR run on the 5' RACE reads, TCRdb lists one record per CDR3 protein. The table lists about a million distinct CDR3 sequences, 45% to 60% of them singletons. This sequence originates from a woman in her sixties or seventies in good health. Sequences were obtained from blood.

The CDR3 DNA reads TGCGCCAGCAGCCAAGGACAGGGGGATGCAAATCAGCCCCAGCATTTT. Translation gives CASSQGQGDANQPQHF. The chain couples TRBV4-1 to TRBJ1-5, with TRBD1 matching 9 bases. V lost 1 base and J lost 4; bases outside the gene matches: 5. Germline CDR1 MGHRA, CDR2 YSYEKL. The CDR3 is 16 residues long.